This T cell receptor (beta chain) was retrieved from a study of cytomegalovirus exposure and HLA in healthy donors. Broader study findings: It was likely that a cluster of highly shared sequence variants was a sequencing artifact.

Germline CDR1 reads SNHLY; CDR2 reads FYNNEI. The CDR3 is 13 amino acids. V trimming: 9 bases; J trimming: 5 bases; junction bases outside the gene matches: 6. This clone was seen just once. Its matching antigen is unknown. Primers for the PCR totalled 60 Vbeta and 13 Jbeta. The table came from immunoSEQ multiplex PCR; TCRdb's copy has only in-frame clones and leaves some out. The sample records roughly 130,000 clones, 80% being singletons. V gene TRBV2 combines with J gene TRBJ1-1; TRBD1 aligns across 10 bases. The sequence was obtained from a man in his forties in good health and CMV-seronegative. Sequencing input: PBMCs. The CDR3 bases are TGTGCCAGTAGAGGACAGGGGGGGACTGAAGCTTTCTTT. Its protein is CASRGQGGTEAFF.